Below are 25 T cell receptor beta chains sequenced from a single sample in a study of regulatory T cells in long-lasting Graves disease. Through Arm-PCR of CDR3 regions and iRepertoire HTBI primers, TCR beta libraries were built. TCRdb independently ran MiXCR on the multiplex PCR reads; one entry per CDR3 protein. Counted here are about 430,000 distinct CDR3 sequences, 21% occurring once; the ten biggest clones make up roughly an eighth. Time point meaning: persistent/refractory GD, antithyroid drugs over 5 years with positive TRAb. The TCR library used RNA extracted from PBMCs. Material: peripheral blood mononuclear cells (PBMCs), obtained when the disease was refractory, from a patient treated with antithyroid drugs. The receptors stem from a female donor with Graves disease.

The CDR3 bases are TGTGCCAGCACCACTACCACCTATTCAGAAGCTTTCTTT. Translating gives CASTTTTYSEAFF. The chain combines TRBV5-6 with TRBJ1-1; D gene unclear. The CDR3 totals 13 residues. Trimming left V 6 bases short and J 8 bases short, with 17 bases between. CDR1 SGHDT and CDR2 YYEEEE come from the germline V gene.

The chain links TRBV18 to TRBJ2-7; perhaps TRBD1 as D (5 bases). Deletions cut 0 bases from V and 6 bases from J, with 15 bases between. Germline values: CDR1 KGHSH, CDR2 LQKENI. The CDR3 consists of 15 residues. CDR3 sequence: CASSPPGRVWVEQYF. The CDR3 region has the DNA TGTGCCAGCTCACCACCGGGCAGGGTATGGGTCGAGCAGTACTTC.

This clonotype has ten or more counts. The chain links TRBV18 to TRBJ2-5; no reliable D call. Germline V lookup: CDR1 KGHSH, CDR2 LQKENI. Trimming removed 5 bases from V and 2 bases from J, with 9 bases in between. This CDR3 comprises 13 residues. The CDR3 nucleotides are TGTGCCAGCTCAAGCCTAGGGCAAGAGACCCAGTACTTC. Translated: CASSSLGQETQYF.

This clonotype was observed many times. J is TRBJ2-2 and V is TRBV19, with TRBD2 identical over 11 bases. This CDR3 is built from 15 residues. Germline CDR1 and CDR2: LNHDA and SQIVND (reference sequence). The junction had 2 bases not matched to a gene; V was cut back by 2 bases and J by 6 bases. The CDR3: CASSISSGRPGELFF. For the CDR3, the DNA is TGTGCCAGTAGTATATCTAGCGGGAGGCCCGGGGAGCTGTTTTTT.

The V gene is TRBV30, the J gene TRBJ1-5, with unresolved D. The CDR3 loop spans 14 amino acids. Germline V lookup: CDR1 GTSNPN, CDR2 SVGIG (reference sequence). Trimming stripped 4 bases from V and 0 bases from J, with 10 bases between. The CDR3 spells CAWNGGNSNQPQHF. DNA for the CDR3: TGTGCCTGGAATGGAGGGAATAGCAATCAGCCCCAGCATTTT.

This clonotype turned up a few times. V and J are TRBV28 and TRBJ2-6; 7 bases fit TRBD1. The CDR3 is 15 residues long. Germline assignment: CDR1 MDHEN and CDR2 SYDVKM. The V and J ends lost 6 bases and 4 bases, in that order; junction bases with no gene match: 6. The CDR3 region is CASSPTGTGANVLTF. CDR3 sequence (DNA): TGTGCCAGCAGCCCGACAGGGACCGGGGCCAACGTCCTGACTTTC.

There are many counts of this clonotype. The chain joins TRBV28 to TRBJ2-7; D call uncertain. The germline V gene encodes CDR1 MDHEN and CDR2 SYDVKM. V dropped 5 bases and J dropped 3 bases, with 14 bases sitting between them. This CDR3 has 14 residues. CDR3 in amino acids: CASSRVTFLYEQYF. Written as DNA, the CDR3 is TGTGCCAGCAGTCGAGTAACCTTTCTCTACGAGCAGTACTTC.

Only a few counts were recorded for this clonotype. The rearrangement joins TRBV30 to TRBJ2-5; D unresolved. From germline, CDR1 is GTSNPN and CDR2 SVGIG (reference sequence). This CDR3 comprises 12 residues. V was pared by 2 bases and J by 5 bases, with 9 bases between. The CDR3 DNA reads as TGTGCCTGGAGTCCGAGTTATGAGACCCAGTACTTC. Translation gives CAWSPSYETQYF.

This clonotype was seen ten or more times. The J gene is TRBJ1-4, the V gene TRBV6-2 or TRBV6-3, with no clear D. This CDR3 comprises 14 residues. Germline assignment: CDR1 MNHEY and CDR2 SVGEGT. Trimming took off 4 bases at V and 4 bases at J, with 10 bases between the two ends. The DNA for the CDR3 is TGTGCCAGCAGTTCCGGACGGATTAATGAAAAACTGTTTTTT. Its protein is CASSSGRINEKLFF.

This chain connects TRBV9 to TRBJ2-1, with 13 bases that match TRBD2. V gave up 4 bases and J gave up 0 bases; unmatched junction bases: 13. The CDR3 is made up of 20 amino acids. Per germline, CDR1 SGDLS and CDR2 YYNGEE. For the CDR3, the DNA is TGTGCCAGCAGCCCCCGACTAGCGGGAGGAACGGGCCCCTCCTACAATGAGCAGTTCTTC. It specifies CASSPRLAGGTGPSYNEQFF.

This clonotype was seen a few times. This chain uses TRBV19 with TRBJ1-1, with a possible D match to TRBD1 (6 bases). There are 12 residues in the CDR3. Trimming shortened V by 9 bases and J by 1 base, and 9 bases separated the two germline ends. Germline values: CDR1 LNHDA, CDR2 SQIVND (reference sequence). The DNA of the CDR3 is TGTGCCAGCCAGGACAGGAACACTGAAGCTTTCTTT. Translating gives CASQDRNTEAFF.

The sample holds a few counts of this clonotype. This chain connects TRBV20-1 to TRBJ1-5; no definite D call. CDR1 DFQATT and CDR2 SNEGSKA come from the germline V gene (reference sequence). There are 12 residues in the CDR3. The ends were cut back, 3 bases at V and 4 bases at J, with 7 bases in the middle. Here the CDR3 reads CSASSGNQPQHF. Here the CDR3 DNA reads TGCAGTGCTAGCTCCGGGAATCAGCCCCAGCATTTT.

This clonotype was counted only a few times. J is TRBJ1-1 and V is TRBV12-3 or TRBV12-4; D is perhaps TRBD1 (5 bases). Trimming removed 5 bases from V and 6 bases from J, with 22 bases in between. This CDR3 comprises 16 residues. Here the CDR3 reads CASSPPGGLLGAEAFF. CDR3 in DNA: TGTGCCAGCAGTCCCCCCGGGGGTCTCTTGGGGGCTGAAGCTTTCTTT.

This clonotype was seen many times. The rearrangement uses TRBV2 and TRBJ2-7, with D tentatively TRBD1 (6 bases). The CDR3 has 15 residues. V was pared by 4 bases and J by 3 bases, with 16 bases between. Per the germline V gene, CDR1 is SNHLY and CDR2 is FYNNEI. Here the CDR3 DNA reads TGTGCCAGCAGTGCAGAACAGGGATGGGTCTACGAGCAGTACTTC. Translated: CASSAEQGWVYEQYF. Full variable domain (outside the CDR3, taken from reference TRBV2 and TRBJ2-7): EPEVTQTPSHQVTQMGQEVILRCVPISNHLYFYWYRQILGQKVEFLVSFYNNEISEKSEIFDDQFSVERPDGSNFTLKIRSTKLEDSAMYFCASSAEQGWVYEQYFGPGTRLTVT.

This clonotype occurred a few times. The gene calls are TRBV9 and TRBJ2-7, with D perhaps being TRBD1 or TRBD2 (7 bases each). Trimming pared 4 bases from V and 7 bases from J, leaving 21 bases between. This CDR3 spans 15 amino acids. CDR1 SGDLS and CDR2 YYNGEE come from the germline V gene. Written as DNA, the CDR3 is TGTGCCAGCAGCCCCCCGGGGGGAAGGGGGCGAGAGCAGTACTTC. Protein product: CASSPPGGRGREQYF.

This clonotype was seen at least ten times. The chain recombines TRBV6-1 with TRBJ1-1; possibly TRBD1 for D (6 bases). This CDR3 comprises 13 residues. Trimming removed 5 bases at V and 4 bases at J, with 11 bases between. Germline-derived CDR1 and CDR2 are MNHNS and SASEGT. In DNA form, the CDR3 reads TGTGCCAGCAGTCGAGGGGGGACCACTGAAGCTTTCTTT. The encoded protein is CASSRGGTTEAFF.

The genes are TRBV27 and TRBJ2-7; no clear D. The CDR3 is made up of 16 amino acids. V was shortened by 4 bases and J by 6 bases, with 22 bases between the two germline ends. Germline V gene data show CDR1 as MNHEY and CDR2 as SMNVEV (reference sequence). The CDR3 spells CASSSHKSAGGPEQYF. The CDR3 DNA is TGTGCCAGCAGTTCCCACAAGAGTGCTGGTGGGCCCGAGCAGTACTTC.

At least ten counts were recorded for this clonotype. CDR3 region: CATSRDFEGSDGGYTF. The DNA of the CDR3 is TGTGCCACCAGCAGGGACTTCGAGGGCTCTGATGGTGGCTACACCTTC. The chain has TRBV15 and TRBJ1-2, with D uncertain. The germline V gene encodes CDR1 LNHNV and CDR2 YYDKDF (reference sequence). The CDR3 totals 16 residues. Between the trimmed V and J ends, which lost 3 bases and 7 bases, there was a span of 21 bases.

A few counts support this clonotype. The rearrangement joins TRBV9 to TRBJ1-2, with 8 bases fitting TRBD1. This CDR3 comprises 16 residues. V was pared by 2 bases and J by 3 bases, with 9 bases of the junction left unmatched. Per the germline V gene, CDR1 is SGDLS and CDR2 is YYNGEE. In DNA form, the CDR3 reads TGTGCCAGCAGCGTCCTTCCAACGGACAGGGACTATGGCTACACCTTC. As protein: CASSVLPTDRDYGYTF.

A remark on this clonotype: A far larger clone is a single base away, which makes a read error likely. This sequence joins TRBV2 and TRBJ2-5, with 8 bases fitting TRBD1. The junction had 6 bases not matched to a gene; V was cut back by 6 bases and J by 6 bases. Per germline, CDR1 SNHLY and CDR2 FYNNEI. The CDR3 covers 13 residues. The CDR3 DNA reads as TGTGCCAGCAGCCCAGGGGGCGAGAAGACCCAGTACTTC. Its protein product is CASSPGGEKTQYF. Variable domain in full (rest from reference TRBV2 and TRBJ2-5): EPEVTQTPSHQVTQMGQEVILRCVPISNHLYFYWYRQILGQKVEFLVSFYNNEISEKSEIFDDQFSVERPDGSNFTLKIRSTKLEDSAMYFCASSPGGEKTQYFGPGTRLLVL.

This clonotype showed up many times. CDR3 in amino acids: CASRTFYTGPTYF. CDR3 sequence (DNA): TGTGCCAGCAGGACGTTTTACACTGGCCCAACGTACTTC. The V gene is TRBV28, the J gene TRBJ2-7, with unresolved D. V was cut by 6 bases and J by 12 bases, with 21 bases left in between. Germline values: CDR1 MDHEN, CDR2 SYDVKM. The CDR3 consists of 13 residues.

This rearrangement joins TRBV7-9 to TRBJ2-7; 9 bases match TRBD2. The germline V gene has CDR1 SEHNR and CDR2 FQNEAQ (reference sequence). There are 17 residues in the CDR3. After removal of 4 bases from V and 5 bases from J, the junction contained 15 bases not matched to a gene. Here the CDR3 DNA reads TGTGCCAGCAGCTACCTAACCGGGACTAGCAGGTTACACGAGCAGTACTTC. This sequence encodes CASSYLTGTSRLHEQYF. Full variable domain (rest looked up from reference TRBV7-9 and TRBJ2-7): DTGVSQNPRHKITKRGQNVTFRCDPISEHNRLYWYRQTLGQGPEFLTYFQNEAQLEKSRLLSDRFSAERPKGSFSTLEIQRTEQGDSAMYLCASSYLTGTSRLHEQYFGPGTRLTVT.

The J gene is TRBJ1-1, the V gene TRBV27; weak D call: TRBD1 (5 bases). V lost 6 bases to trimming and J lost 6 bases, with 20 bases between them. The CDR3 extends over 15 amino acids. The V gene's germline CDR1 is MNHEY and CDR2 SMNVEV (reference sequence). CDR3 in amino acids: CASSITPGRRAEAFF. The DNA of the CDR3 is TGTGCCAGCAGCATTACCCCAGGGCGACGGGCTGAAGCTTTCTTT.

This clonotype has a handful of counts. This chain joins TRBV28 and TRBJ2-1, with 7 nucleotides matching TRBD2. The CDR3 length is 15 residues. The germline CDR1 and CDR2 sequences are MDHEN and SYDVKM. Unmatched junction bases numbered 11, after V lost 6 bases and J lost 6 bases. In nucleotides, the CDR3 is TGTGCCAGCAGGAGGAACGGGGCTAGCGGCAATGAGCAGTTCTTC. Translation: CASRRNGASGNEQFF.

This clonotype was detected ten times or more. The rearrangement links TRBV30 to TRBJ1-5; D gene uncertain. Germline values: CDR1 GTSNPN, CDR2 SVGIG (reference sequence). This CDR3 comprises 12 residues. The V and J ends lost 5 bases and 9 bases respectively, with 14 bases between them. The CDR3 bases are TGTGCCTGGGGCGAACTGGGGTTGCCCCAGCATTTT. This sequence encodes CAWGELGLPQHF.